The rows below give T cell receptor beta chains drawn from one sample of a study of T cell clonotyping in hematopoietic cell transplantation. The method was immunoSEQ multiplex PCR; TCRdb's version includes in-frame clones alone and lacks a portion of them. This sample carries about 27,000 clones, about 94% of them seen once, and the ten largest clones take less than 1.5%. The specimen sequenced was peripheral blood mononuclear cells. The receptors derive from a middle-aged man in good health. Some clones in this sample may be carry-over from other donors' samples. Both conserved end residues are part of each CDR3. The D gene is left open where the match is weak. Clone sizes are given selectively: once, few, many, or a class where the clone is expanded.

CDR3aa	CDR3nt	j_gene	abundance	v_gene	d_gene
CASSPGRLKPQHF	TGTGCCAGCTCGCCGGGAAGGCTCAAGCCCCAGCATTTT	TRBJ1-5	NA	TRBV27	NA
CASSQTMNPYNSPLHF	TGCGCCAGCAGCCAAACCATGAACCCCTATAATTCACCCCTCCACTTT	TRBJ1-6	NA	TRBV4-3	NA
CASSQTWRETQYF	TGTGCCAGCAGCCAAACCTGGAGGGAGACCCAGTACTTC	TRBJ2-5	NA	TRBV7-2	NA
CAWTGGVDGYTF	TGTGCCTGGACAGGGGGCGTAGATGGCTACACCTTC	TRBJ1-2	NA	TRBV30	TRBD1
CASKRTGGFYNEQFF	TGTGCCAGCAAACGGACAGGGGGCTTCTACAATGAGCAGTTCTTC	TRBJ2-1	NA	TRBV28	TRBD1
CSVQRLGQGNEKLFF	TGCAGCGTCCAGAGACTCGGACAGGGAAATGAAAAACTGTTTTTT	TRBJ1-4	once	TRBV29-1	TRBD1
CASSGMNYGYIF	TGCGCCAGCAGTGGAATGAACTATGGCTACATCTTC	TRBJ1-2	NA	TRBV4-3	NA
CASGWDRRNEKLFF	TGTGCCAGCGGTTGGGACCGACGTAATGAAAAACTGTTTTTT	TRBJ1-4	NA	TRBV27	NA
CASSRASKETQYF	TGTGCCAGCAGCCGCGCCTCTAAAGAGACCCAGTACTTC	TRBJ2-5	NA	TRBV7-2	NA
CASSATAGGRRYGYTF	TGTGCCAGTAGTGCGACCGCAGGGGGCAGGCGCTATGGCTACACCTTC	TRBJ1-2	NA	TRBV19	TRBD1
CAWSEGANYGYTF	TGTGCCTGGAGCGAGGGGGCCAACTATGGCTACACCTTC	TRBJ1-2	NA	TRBV30	TRBD1
CASSALGKLFF	TGTGCCAGCAGTGCCCTAGGGAAACTGTTTTTT	TRBJ1-4	NA	TRBV6-6	NA
CASSARRGRPTEAFF	TGTGCCAGTAGTGCACGACGAGGGCGGCCCACTGAAGCTTTCTTT	TRBJ1-1	NA	TRBV19	NA
CASRPLRDSNSPLHF	TGTGCCAGCAGACCTCTCCGGGACAGCAATTCACCCCTCCACTTT	TRBJ1-6	few	TRBV6-5	TRBD1
CASSSGQLNSPLHF	TGTGCCAGCAGCTCTGGACAGCTTAATTCACCCCTCCACTTT	TRBJ1-6	NA	TRBV7-8	NA
CASSFTYGTGREKLFF	TGTGCCAGCAGTTTCACTTACGGGACAGGGAGGGAAAAACTGTTTTTT	TRBJ1-4	NA	TRBV27	TRBD1
CAWSEQSNQPQHF	TGTGCCTGGAGCGAACAGAGCAATCAGCCCCAGCATTTT	TRBJ1-5	NA	TRBV30	NA
CASSLDSGANVLTF	TGCGCCAGCAGCTTGGACTCTGGGGCCAACGTCCTGACTTTC	TRBJ2-6	NA	TRBV5-1	NA
CASRENDEKLFF	TGTGCCAGCAGAGAGAACGATGAAAAACTGTTTTTT	TRBJ1-4	NA	TRBV6-5	NA
CASSLGRFSGNTIYF	TGCGCCAGCAGCTTGGGCCGTTTCTCTGGAAACACCATATATTTT	TRBJ1-3	NA	TRBV5-1	NA
CASRGTRDSSYGYTF	TGTGCCAGCAGGGGAACCCGGGACAGCAGCTATGGCTACACCTTC	TRBJ1-2	NA	TRBV7-9	TRBD1
CASSQPPGYGYTF	TGTGCCAGCAGCCAGCCACCAGGTTATGGCTACACCTTC	TRBJ1-2	NA	TRBV7-2	NA
CAISGGLAGGGSDTQYF	TGTGCCATCAGTGGGGGACTAGCGGGGGGTGGTTCAGATACGCAGTATTTT	TRBJ2-3	NA	TRBV10-3	TRBD2